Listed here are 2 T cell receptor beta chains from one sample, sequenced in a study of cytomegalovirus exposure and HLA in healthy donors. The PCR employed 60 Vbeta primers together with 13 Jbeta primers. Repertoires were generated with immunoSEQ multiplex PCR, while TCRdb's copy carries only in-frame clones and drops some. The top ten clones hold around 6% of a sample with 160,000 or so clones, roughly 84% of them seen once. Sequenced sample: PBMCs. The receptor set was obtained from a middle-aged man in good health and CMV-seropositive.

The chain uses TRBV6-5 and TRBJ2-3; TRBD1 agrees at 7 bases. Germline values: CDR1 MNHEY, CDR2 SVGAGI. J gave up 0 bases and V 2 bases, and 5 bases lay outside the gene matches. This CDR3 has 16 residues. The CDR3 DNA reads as TGTGCCAGCAGTTACGGAGACAGGGATAGCACAGATACGCAGTATTTT. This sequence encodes CASSYGDRDSTDTQYF.

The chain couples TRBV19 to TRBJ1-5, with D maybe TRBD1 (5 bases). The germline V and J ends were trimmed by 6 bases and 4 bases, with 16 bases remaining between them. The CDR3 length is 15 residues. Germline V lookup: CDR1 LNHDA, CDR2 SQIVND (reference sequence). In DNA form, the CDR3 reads TGTGCCAGTAGACTGGGGGGTTACATTAATCAGCCCCAGCATTTT. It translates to CASRLGGYINQPQHF. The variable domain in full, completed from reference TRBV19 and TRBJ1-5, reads DGGITQSPKYLFRKEGQNVTLSCEQNLNHDAMYWYRQDPGQGLRLIYYSQIVNDFQKGDIAEGYSVSREKKESFPLTVTSAQKNPTAFYLCASRLGGYINQPQHFGDGTRLSIL.